The 2 T cell receptor beta chains reported below all come from one sample, sequenced in a study of response to subunit inactivated influenza vaccine. TCRdb re-called the RT-PCR reads with MiXCR, one entry per CDR3 protein. The sample records roughly 790,000 distinct CDR3 sequences, around 20% being singletons. The source material was PBMCs from blood, sampled 5 days after vaccination. The origin of the receptors is a man aged 45 to 65 who received an inactivated influenza vaccine.

This clonotype came up a few times. This chain links TRBV6-4 with TRBJ2-2; possible D gene TRBD1, 6 bases. Trimming shortened V by 8 bases and J by 2 bases, and 21 bases separated the two germline ends. The CDR3 is made up of 17 amino acids. Germline V gives CDR1 MRHNA, CDR2 SNTAGT. CDR3 bases: TGTGCCAGCCACATACCGGACGGGACAAGAAACACCGGGGAGCTGTTTTTT. Translated: CASHIPDGTRNTGELFF.

This clonotype was detected only a few times. This rearrangement joins TRBV15 to TRBJ2-7, with a weak D call TRBD1 (6 bases). Germline CDR1 LNHNV, CDR2 YYDKDF (reference sequence). The CDR3 is 12 amino acids. The V end was cut by 3 bases, the J end by 6 bases, with 9 bases between. As DNA, the CDR3 is TGTGCCACCAGCAGGACAGGCTTCGAGCAGTACTTC. Protein: CATSRTGFEQYF. The full variable domain, in which reference TRBV15 and TRBJ2-7 provide the parts outside the CDR3, is DAMVIQNPRYQVTQFGKPVTLSCSQTLNHNVMYWYQQKSSQAPKLLFHYYDKDFNNEADTPDNFQSRRPNTSFCFLDIRSPGLGDTAMYLCATSRTGFEQYFGPGTRLTVT.